One sample yielded the 24 T cell receptor beta chains listed below, sequenced in a study of T cell responses to AZD1222 COVID-19 vaccine. Some clones are missing from TCRdb's copy, which holds only in-frame ones; the method was immunoSEQ multiplex PCR. The table records more than 70,000 clones, around 93% of them present only once. The source material was peripheral blood, sampled 28 days after the second AZD1222 dose. These receptors all stem from an adult who received the AZD1222 COVID-19 vaccine.

To note about this clone: The germline gene is not matched at one end of the junction; a read error may be the cause. The CDR3 region has the DNA TGTGCCAGCAGTTTGGGCGGAGGGGAACAGCCCCAGCATTTT. Its protein is CASSLGGGEQPQHF. The rearrangement links TRBV5-4 to TRBJ1-5, with a weak D call TRBD1 (5 bases). Looked up from germline, CDR1 is SGHNT and CDR2 is YYREEE (reference sequence). The CDR3 is made up of 14 amino acids.

The V and J genes are TRBV7-9 and TRBJ2-7, with D tentatively TRBD2 (6 bases). Trimming cost V 4 bases and J 7 bases, with 17 bases left between them. The CDR3 covers 14 residues. Germline CDR1 and CDR2: SEHNR and FQNEAQ (reference sequence). The CDR3 bases are TGTGCCAGCAGCTCTCGGGACGGTGGGAGGGAGCAGTACTTC. This translates into CASSSRDGGREQYF.

The DNA for the CDR3 is TGCAGCGTTGAAGGGACAGGGGGCTTGAGAAACATTCAGTACTTC. Translated: CSVEGTGGLRNIQYF. V and J are TRBV29-1 and TRBJ2-4; 11 bases match TRBD1. Germline V gene lookup returns CDR1 SQVTM and CDR2 ANQGSEA. The CDR3 is 15 amino acids. J was trimmed by 6 bases and V by 1 base; bases with no gene match: 5.

This chain joins TRBV5-1 and TRBJ2-6, with D possibly being TRBD1 or TRBD2 (5 bases each). Germline V CDR1 and CDR2: SGHRS, YFSETQ. The CDR3 totals 16 residues. V gave up 5 bases and J gave up 0 bases, with 12 bases separating them. CDR3 nucleotide sequence: TGCGCCAGCAGTTGGGACGGCCGCTCTGGGGCCAACGTCCTGACTTTC. Translating gives CASSWDGRSGANVLTF. Using reference TRBV5-1 and TRBJ2-6 for the parts outside the CDR3, the full variable domain is KAGVTQTPRYLIKTRGQQVTLSCSPISGHRSVSWYQQTPGQGLQFLFEYFSETQRNKGNFPGRFSGRQFSNSRSEMNVSTLELGDSALYLCASSWDGRSGANVLTFGAGSRLTVL.

This chain joins TRBV6-1 and TRBJ2-5, with TRBD2 matching over 8 bases. This CDR3 spans 15 amino acids. V trimming: 0 bases; J trimming: 4 bases; junction bases outside the gene matches: 4. Germline V CDR1 and CDR2: MNHNS, SASEGT. CDR3: CASSEARGAGETQYF. In DNA, the CDR3 is TGTGCCAGCAGTGAAGCGCGGGGGGCCGGAGAGACCCAGTACTTC.

This chain joins TRBV11-3 and TRBJ2-1; D gene ambiguous. Per the germline V gene, CDR1 is SGHNT and CDR2 is YENEEA. V lost 5 bases, J lost 3 bases, and 5 bases lay in between. The CDR3 runs 12 residues. The CDR3 loop reads CASSQLYNEQFF. The DNA for the CDR3 is TGTGCCAGCAGCCAACTCTACAATGAGCAGTTCTTC.

This chain joins TRBV7-9 and TRBJ1-6, with TRBD1 as a possible D gene (5 bases). Germline CDR1 reads SEHNR; CDR2 reads FQNEAQ (reference sequence). The CDR3 runs to 14 residues. V was pared by 5 bases and J by 7 bases, with 12 bases between. This CDR3 is CASSASGANSPLHF. In DNA form, the CDR3 reads TGTGCCAGCAGCGCTTCCGGGGCCAATTCACCCCTCCACTTT.

The table lists this clone with a count of one. The chain recombines TRBV5-4 with TRBJ2-3; D possibly corresponds to TRBD2 (7 bases). Per germline, CDR1 SGHNT and CDR2 YYREEE (reference sequence). Trimming cost V 3 bases and J 4 bases, with 12 bases left between them. The CDR3 sequence is 14 residues long. In DNA form, the CDR3 reads TGTGCCAGCAGCTCGGGGGGCCTGGCAGATACGCAGTATTTT. Amino acids: CASSSGGLADTQYF.

The J gene is TRBJ2-7, the V gene TRBV5-1; D gene ambiguous. The CDR3 extends over 14 amino acids. Germline CDR1 and CDR2: SGHRS and YFSETQ. V lost 0 bases and J lost 2, with 9 bases in between. CDR3: CASSLVGSTYEQYF. The CDR3 DNA reads as TGCGCCAGCAGCTTGGTTGGCTCAACCTACGAGCAGTACTTC. Full variable domain (remainder filled in from reference TRBV5-1 and TRBJ2-7): KAGVTQTPRYLIKTRGQQVTLSCSPISGHRSVSWYQQTPGQGLQFLFEYFSETQRNKGNFPGRFSGRQFSNSRSEMNVSTLELGDSALYLCASSLVGSTYEQYFGPGTRLTVT.

The rearrangement joins TRBV29-1 to TRBJ2-3; 16 bases are shared with TRBD2. CDR1 is SQVTM, CDR2 ANQGSEA, per germline. V lost 8 bases and J lost 2; bases outside the gene matches: 7. The CDR3 runs 16 residues. The CDR3 nucleotides read TGCAGCTCTCCGGGACTAGCGGGAGGGATCACAGATACGCAGTATTTT. It is translated as CSSPGLAGGITDTQYF.

The rearrangement links TRBV28 to TRBJ2-4; D perhaps matches TRBD2 (5 bases). V was shortened by 6 bases and J by 1 base, with 13 bases between the two germline ends. Germline loops: CDR1 MDHEN, CDR2 SYDVKM. The CDR3 runs 15 residues. The chain's CDR3 is CASSRDYTAKNIQYF. The CDR3, as DNA: TGTGCCAGCAGCAGAGACTACACCGCCAAAAACATTCAGTACTTC.

This rearrangement joins TRBV28 to TRBJ1-2; weak D call: TRBD1 (5 bases). The germline CDR1 and CDR2 sequences are MDHEN and SYDVKM. V was trimmed by 6 bases and J by 7 bases, leaving 18 bases between them. There are 14 residues in the CDR3. This CDR3 is CASSSRGTYAGYTF. CDR3 sequence (DNA): TGTGCCAGCAGCTCCCGAGGGACGTACGCTGGCTACACCTTC.

The J gene is TRBJ1-1, the V gene TRBV6-1, with unresolved D. V dropped 3 bases and J dropped 2 bases, with 7 bases sitting between them. This CDR3 is built from 13 residues. Germline V gene lookup returns CDR1 MNHNS and CDR2 SASEGT. The CDR3 region has the DNA TGTGCCAGCAGTGAGGTGTATAACACTGAAGCTTTCTTT. Its translation: CASSEVYNTEAFF.

V gene TRBV7-9 combines with J gene TRBJ2-1, with TRBD2 identical over 7 bases. Germline V gene data show CDR1 as SEHNR and CDR2 as FQNEAQ (reference sequence). With 6 bases clipped from V and 6 bases from J, the junction kept 5 bases outside the gene matches. CDR3 size: 13 residues. The CDR3 nucleotides are TGTGCCAGCAGTCGCCGACTAGCCAATGAGCAGTTCTTC. Translation: CASSRRLANEQFF.

The chain has TRBV7-2 and TRBJ2-5, with 8 bases lining up with TRBD2. The CDR3 runs to 11 residues. J was trimmed by 5 bases and V by 10 bases; bases with no gene match: 3. The V gene's germline CDR1 is SGHTA and CDR2 FQGNSA. CDR3 amino acids: CATSGSETQYF. CDR3 sequence (DNA): TGTGCCACAAGCGGGAGTGAGACCCAGTACTTC.

The sample holds one count of this clone. This chain links TRBV28 with TRBJ2-7, with a weak D call TRBD1 (5 bases). CDR1 and CDR2 from the germline V gene are MDHEN and SYDVKM. This CDR3 has 12 amino acids. Trimming stripped 5 bases from V and 5 bases from J, with 10 bases between. The chain's CDR3 is CASSDDSNEQYF. The CDR3 DNA reads as TGTGCCAGCAGTGACGACAGTAACGAGCAGTACTTC.

The CDR3 loop reads CASSSGQVYNSPLHF. Written as DNA, the CDR3 is TGTGCCAGCAGTTCGGGACAGGTTTATAATTCACCCCTCCACTTT. The V gene is TRBV27, the J gene TRBJ1-6; 8 bases are a match to TRBD1. The germline gives CDR1 MNHEY, CDR2 SMNVEV (reference sequence). The CDR3 consists of 15 residues. The V and J ends lost 4 bases and 4 bases, in that order; junction bases with no gene match: 3.

The chain recombines TRBV19 with TRBJ2-7, with 8 bases aligning to TRBD1. The CDR3 totals 13 residues. Trimming at V came to 5 bases and at J to 2 bases, leaving 2 bases not matched to a gene. The germline V gene has CDR1 LNHDA and CDR2 SQIVND (reference sequence). The CDR3 is CASSLTGAYEQYF. The CDR3 nucleotides are TGTGCCAGTAGTCTGACAGGGGCCTACGAGCAGTACTTC.

The rearrangement uses TRBV11-3 and TRBJ2-7; D may correspond to TRBD1 or TRBD2 (6 bases each). The CDR3 consists of 13 residues. Germline CDR1 SGHNT, CDR2 YENEEA. Trimming removed 5 bases at V and 6 bases at J, with 14 bases between. CDR3 bases: TGTGCCAGCAGCCCCGGGGGCTTCGGCGAGCAGTACTTC. The encoded protein is CASSPGGFGEQYF.

This chain uses TRBV5-1 with TRBJ2-1, with TRBD2 matching 7 bases. The CDR3 is 16 amino acids. Germline CDR1 is SGHRS and CDR2 is YFSETQ. With V trimmed by 1 base and J by 7 bases, 11 bases remained unmatched. CDR3 amino acids: CASSLMASGPGNEQFF. CDR3 DNA sequence: TGCGCCAGCAGCTTGATGGCTAGCGGCCCGGGGAATGAGCAGTTCTTC.

The chain employs TRBV11-2 and TRBJ2-3; D is unclear. Germline-derived CDR1 and CDR2 are SGHAT and FQNNGV. V gave up 3 bases and J gave up 6 bases, with 7 bases separating them. This CDR3 region has 12 residues. The CDR3 spells CASSFDPDTQYF. CDR3 sequence (DNA): TGTGCCAGCAGCTTCGATCCGGATACGCAGTATTTT.

This clone was recorded only once. The CDR3 sequence is CASRNGGSPSYEQYF. For the CDR3, the DNA is TGTGCCAGCAGAAATGGGGGCTCTCCCTCCTACGAGCAGTACTTC. J is TRBJ2-7 and V is TRBV28; a weak D match, TRBD1 (6 bases). The CDR3 is made up of 15 amino acids. CDR1 is MDHEN, CDR2 SYDVKM, per germline. Trimming took 6 bases from V and 0 from J, leaving 15 bases between them.

J is TRBJ2-7 and V is TRBV6-5; the D call may be TRBD1 or TRBD2 (5 bases each). Germline loops: CDR1 MNHEY, CDR2 SVGAGI. This CDR3 is 15 amino acids long. Trimming shortened V by 2 bases and J by 1 base, and 12 bases separated the two germline ends. Here the CDR3 reads CASSYGDRSSYEQYF. CDR3 nucleotide sequence: TGTGCCAGCAGTTACGGGGACCGTTCTTCCTACGAGCAGTACTTC.

The genes are TRBV10-3 and TRBJ2-2, with 8 nucleotides matching TRBD2. CDR1 ENHRY and CDR2 SYGVKD come from the germline V gene. This CDR3 comprises 14 residues. The junction had 2 bases not matched to a gene; V was cut back by 2 bases and J by 6 bases. DNA of the CDR3: TGTGCCATCAGTGAGGCCGGGAGGGCCGGGGAGCTGTTTTTT. This encodes CAISEAGRAGELFF.